The T cell receptor (beta chain) under discussion was sequenced for a study of T cells after yellow fever vaccination. TCRdb re-called the 5' RACE reads with MiXCR, one entry per CDR3 protein. The repertoire holds 250,000 or so distinct CDR3 sequences, with roughly 4% as singletons. In its sample, this clonotype was seen many times. V was trimmed by 0 bases and J by 0 bases, leaving 10 bases between them. The CDR3 is 16 residues long. Germline values: CDR1 SGHNT, CDR2 YYREEE (reference sequence). V usage is TRBV5-4 and J usage is TRBJ2-1, with D hard to call. This TCR was recovered from a man aged 18 to 30 who received the YFV17D yellow fever vaccine. The material was PBMCs, obtained 15 days after the yellow fever booster vaccination. The CDR3 DNA follows: TGTGCCAGCAGCTTGGCCGGTCCCAGCTCCTACAATGAGCAGTTCTTC. Its translation: CASSLAGPSSYNEQFF.